These T cell receptor beta chains were read from a single sample in a study of technical replicates of blood from a few donors. Measured with immunoSEQ multiplex PCR; TCRdb has only the in-frame clones, and not every one. The sample gives around 54,000 clones, about 96% of which show up once; 0.39% is in the top ten. The sequenced sample consisted of T cells isolated from PBMCs. The receptor set was obtained from a human donor in good health. Each CDR3 is given with its conserved first and last residue. Each record gives: D gene, V gene, CDR3 protein. D genes are given only for firm matches.

. | TRBV5-1 | CASSLSTTAYEQYF
TRBD1 | TRBV11-2 | CASSHRGQMNTEAFF
TRBD1 | TRBV4-1 | CASSQYRDRGSGELFF
TRBD2 | TRBV4-3 | CASSQDWRELADEQYF
. | TRBV30 | CAWRGTSANEQFF
. | TRBV5-1 | CASSLTFSWSGSRGEQFF
. | TRBV19 | CASSIDLSGDGYGYTF
. | TRBV4-3 | CASSQDIDTEGAEQYF
TRBD1 | TRBV5-1 | CASRPTGGSYEQYF
TRBD1 | TRBV11-3 | CASSPGQVNTEAFF
TRBD2 | TRBV7-2 | CASSLLAGGFQETQYF
. | TRBV6-6 | CASSYSYRDTSYEQYF
. | TRBV9 | CASSVASTNEQFF
TRBD2 | TRBV27 | CASSLFLAGGGGDEQFF
TRBD1 | TRBV9 | CASSVGGGTGPTYEQYF
. | TRBV27 | CASSLGKYSPLHF
. | TRBV5-6 | CASRNFNLGSETQYF
TRBD1 | TRBV5-6 | CASSMDRDGQPQHF
. | TRBV7-9 | CASSFGVSGLYNEQFF
TRBD1 | TRBV2 | CASSRAPGTGNTGELFF
. | TRBV29-1 | CSVARWGVRNTEAFF
. | TRBV10-1 | CASSGGIGEKLFF
TRBD2 | TRBV13 | CASSLSSGGTYEQYF
. | TRBV25-1 | CASSETSGYEKLFF
. | TRBV4-2 | CASSQIAYEQYF
. | TRBV30 | CAWGEDEQYF
. | TRBV5-1 | CASSSTGSQETQYF
TRBD1 | TRBV29-1 | CSVGGQEGVGYTF
. | TRBV5-1 | CASSLAHTTGELFF
. | TRBV27 | CASSSAGYQPQHF
. | TRBV6-1 | CASSRDGYEQYF
. | TRBV6-7 | CASGPHPHGYTF
. | TRBV6-5 | CASSQTLGQPQHF
TRBD1 | TRBV28 | CASSLRTGAGNTIYF
. | TRBV4-2 | CASSQVARGNNEQFF
. | TRBV5-5 | CASSLRQLAGVFGYTF
. | TRBV7-7 | CASSHRVGNTGELFF
TRBD1 | TRBV7-8 | CASSLEGAPNEKLFF
TRBD1 | TRBV4-1 | CASRLQGEGQPQHF
. | TRBV2 | CASRQGLNYGYTF
. | TRBV4-1 | CASSQLASKNEQYF
TRBD1 | TRBV28 | CASRQDRWTYEQYF
TRBD1 | TRBV4-1 | CASSHYGTATTGELFF
TRBD1 | TRBV9 | CASSGGQGFYQPQHF
TRBD1 | TRBV7-3 | CASSFGTGDYGYTF
TRBD1 | TRBV7-3 | CASSRDRDGTGELFF
TRBD2 | TRBV5-1 | CASSLVASGDTYEQYF
. | TRBV13 | CASSLIPGEDTQYF
. | TRBV7-2 | CASSLAEGHPQPQHF
TRBD1 | TRBV5-6 | CASSSDRVGDTQYF
TRBD2 | TRBV6-5 | CASSLRGGEQYF
TRBD1 | TRBV28 | CASRFTGGRANYGYTF
. | TRBV18 | CASSPGGANQPQHF
TRBD1 | TRBV20-1 | CSAAGGTEAFF
. | TRBV10-3 | CAISDPGRTGGEQYF